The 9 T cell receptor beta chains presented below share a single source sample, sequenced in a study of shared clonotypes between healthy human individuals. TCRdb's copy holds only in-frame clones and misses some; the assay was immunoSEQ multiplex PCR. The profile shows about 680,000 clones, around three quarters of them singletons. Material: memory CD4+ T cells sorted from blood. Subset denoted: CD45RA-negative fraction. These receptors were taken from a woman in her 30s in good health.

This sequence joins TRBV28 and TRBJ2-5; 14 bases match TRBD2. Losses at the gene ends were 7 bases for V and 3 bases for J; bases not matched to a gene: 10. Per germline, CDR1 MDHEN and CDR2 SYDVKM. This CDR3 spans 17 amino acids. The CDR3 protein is CASTLAQGLAGEETQYF. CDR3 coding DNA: TGTGCCAGCACCCTCGCGCAGGGACTAGCGGGGGAAGAGACCCAGTACTTC.

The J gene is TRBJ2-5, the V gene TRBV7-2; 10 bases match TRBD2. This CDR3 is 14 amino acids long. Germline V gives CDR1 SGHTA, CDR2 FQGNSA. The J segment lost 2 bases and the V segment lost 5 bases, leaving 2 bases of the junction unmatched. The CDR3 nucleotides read TGTGCCAGCAGCATACTAGCGGGACAAGAGACCCAGTACTTC. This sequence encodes CASSILAGQETQYF.

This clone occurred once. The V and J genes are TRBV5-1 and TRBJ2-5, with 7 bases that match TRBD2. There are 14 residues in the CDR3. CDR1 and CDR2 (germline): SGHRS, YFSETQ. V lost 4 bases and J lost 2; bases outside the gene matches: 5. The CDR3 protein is CASSIGGEQETQYF. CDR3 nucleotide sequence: TGCGCCAGCAGCATTGGGGGGGAGCAAGAGACCCAGTACTTC.

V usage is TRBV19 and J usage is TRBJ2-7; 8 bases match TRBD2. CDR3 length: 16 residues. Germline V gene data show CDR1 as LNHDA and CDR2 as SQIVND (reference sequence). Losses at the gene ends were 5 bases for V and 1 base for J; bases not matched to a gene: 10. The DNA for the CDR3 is TGTGCCAGTAGTCCCGGGAGCGGGAGATGGTCCTACGAGCAGTACTTC. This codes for CASSPGSGRWSYEQYF.

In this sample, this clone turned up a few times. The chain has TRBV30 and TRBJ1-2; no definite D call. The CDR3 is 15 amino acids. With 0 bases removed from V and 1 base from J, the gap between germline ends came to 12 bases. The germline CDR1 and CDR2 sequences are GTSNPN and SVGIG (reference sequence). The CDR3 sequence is CAWSVIGPLNYGYTF. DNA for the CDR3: TGTGCCTGGAGTGTAATAGGGCCCCTTAACTATGGCTACACCTTC.

The CDR3 DNA sequence: TGTGCCAGCAGCTTAACGGGAGGGGAGGGAGAGCAGTACTTC. It translates to CASSLTGGEGEQYF. The V call is TRBV7-9, the J call TRBJ2-7; 8 nucleotides line up with TRBD2. Germline assignment: CDR1 SEHNR and CDR2 FQNEAQ (reference sequence). The V gene end was trimmed by 2 bases and the J gene end by 7 bases; junction bases not matched to a gene: 7. The CDR3 runs 14 residues.

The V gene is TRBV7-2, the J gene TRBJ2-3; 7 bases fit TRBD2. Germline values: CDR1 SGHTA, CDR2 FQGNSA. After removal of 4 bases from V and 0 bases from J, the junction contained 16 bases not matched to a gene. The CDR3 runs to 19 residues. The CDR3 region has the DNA TGTGCCAGCAGCTCGATGGCCCTAACGACTAGCAGCAGCACAGATACGCAGTATTTT. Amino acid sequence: CASSSMALTTSSSTDTQYF.

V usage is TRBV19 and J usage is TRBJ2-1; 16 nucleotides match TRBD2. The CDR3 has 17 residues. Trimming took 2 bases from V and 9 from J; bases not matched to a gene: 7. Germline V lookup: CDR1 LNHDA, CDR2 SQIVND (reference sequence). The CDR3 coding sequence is TGTGCCAGTAGTATAATTCTGGGACTAGCGGGAGGGGGTGAGCAGTTCTTC. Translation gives CASSIILGLAGGGEQFF. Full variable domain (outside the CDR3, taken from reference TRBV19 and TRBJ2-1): DGGITQSPKYLFRKEGQNVTLSCEQNLNHDAMYWYRQDPGQGLRLIYYSQIVNDFQKGDIAEGYSVSREKKESFPLTVTSAQKNPTAFYLCASSIILGLAGGGEQFFGPGTRLTVL.

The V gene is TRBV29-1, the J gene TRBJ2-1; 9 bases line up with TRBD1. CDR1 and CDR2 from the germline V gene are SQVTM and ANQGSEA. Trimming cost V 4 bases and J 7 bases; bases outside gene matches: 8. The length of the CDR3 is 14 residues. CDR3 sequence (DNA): TGCAGCGTTGTGGGGACAGGGAGTATTAATGAGCAGTTCTTC. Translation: CSVVGTGSINEQFF.